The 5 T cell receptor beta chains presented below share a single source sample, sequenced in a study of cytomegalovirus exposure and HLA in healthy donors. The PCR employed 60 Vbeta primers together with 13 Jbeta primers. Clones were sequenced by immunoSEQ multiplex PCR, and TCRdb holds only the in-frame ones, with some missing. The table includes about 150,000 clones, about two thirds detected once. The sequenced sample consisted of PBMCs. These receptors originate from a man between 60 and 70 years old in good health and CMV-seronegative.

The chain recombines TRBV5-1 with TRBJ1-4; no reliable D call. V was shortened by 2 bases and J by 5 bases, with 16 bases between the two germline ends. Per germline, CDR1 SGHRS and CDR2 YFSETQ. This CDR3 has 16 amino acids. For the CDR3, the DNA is TGCGCCAGCAGCTTATCGTTGTTGGGAGGGAATGAAAAACTGTTTTTT. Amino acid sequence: CASSLSLLGGNEKLFF.

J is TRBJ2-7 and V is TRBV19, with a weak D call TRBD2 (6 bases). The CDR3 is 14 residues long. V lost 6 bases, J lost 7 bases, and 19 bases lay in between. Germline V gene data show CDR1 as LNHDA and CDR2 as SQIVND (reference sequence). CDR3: CASRPQGTLGEQYF. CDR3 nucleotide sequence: TGTGCCAGTAGACCCCAAGGGACTTTGGGAGAGCAGTACTTC.

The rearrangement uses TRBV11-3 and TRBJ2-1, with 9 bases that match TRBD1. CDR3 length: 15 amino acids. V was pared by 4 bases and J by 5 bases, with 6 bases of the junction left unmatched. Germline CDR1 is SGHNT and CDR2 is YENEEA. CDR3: CASSSSGQGDNEQFF. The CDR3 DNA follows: TGTGCCAGCAGCTCCTCGGGACAGGGCGACAATGAGCAGTTCTTC. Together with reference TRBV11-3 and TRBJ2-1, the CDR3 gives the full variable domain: EAGVVQSPRYKIIEKKQPVAFWCNPISGHNTLYWYLQNLGQGPELLIRYENEEAVDDSQLPKDRFSAERLKGVDSTLKIQPAELGDSAVYLCASSSSGQGDNEQFFGPGTRLTVL.

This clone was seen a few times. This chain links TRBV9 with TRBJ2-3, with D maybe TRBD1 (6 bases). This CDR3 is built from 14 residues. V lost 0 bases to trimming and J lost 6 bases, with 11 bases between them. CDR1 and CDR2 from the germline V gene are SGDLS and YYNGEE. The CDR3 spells CASSVGPGEDTQYF. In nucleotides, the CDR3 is TGTGCCAGCAGCGTAGGGCCAGGGGAGGATACGCAGTATTTT.

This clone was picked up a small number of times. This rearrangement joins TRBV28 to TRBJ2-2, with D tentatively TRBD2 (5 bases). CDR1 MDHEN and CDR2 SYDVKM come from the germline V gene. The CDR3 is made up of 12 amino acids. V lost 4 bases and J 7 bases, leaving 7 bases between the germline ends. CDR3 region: CASSSGSGELFF. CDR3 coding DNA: TGTGCCAGCAGTTCGGGGAGCGGGGAGCTGTTTTTT.